The entry below describes one T cell receptor (beta chain). The protocol was immunoSEQ multiplex PCR, while the TCRdb copy is restricted to in-frame clones and leaves out a portion. The table includes some 23,000 clones, around 94% detected once. The data stem from a study of PD-1 blockade in classical Hodgkin lymphoma. Sample time point: newly diagnosed, previously untreated cHL patient sample. Germline values: CDR1 LGHNT, CDR2 FRNRAP. With 0 bases removed from V and 2 bases from J, the gap between germline ends came to 8 bases. The CDR3 contains 15 residues. The specimen was peripheral blood mononuclear cells (PBMCs). This TCR was sampled from a human donor with classical Hodgkin lymphoma. The V gene is TRBV12-5, the J gene TRBJ1-3, with D perhaps TRBD1 (5 bases). The DNA of the CDR3 is TGTGCTAGTGGTTTGGTAACCAGGGCTGGAAACACCATATATTTT. Its translation: CASGLVTRAGNTIYF.